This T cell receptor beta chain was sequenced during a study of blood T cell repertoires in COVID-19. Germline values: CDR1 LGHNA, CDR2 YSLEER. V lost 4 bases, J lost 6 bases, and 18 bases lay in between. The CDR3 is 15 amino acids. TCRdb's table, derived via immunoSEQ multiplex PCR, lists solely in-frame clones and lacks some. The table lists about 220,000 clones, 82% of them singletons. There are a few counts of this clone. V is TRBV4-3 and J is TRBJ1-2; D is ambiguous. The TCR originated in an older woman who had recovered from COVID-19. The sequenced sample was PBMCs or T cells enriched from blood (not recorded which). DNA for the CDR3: TGCGCCAGCAGCCGAGGAGAAAGCCCCCCGCATGGCTACACCTTC. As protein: CASSRGESPPHGYTF.